Shown below are 28 T cell receptor beta chains from a single sample sequenced in a study of T cell responses to AZD1222 COVID-19 vaccine. Measured with immunoSEQ multiplex PCR; TCRdb has only the in-frame clones, and not every one. The data hold 150,000 or so clones, with about 90% observed a single time. Sequenced here: peripheral blood, sampled 28 days after the second AZD1222 dose. Receptor source: an adult who received the AZD1222 COVID-19 vaccine.

This clone was observed a single time. J is TRBJ1-2 and V is TRBV19; D unresolved. V lost 3 bases and J 5 bases, leaving 10 bases between the germline ends. The CDR3 extends over 13 amino acids. From germline, CDR1 is LNHDA and CDR2 SQIVND (reference sequence). The CDR3 DNA sequence: TGTGCCAGTAGTATTTTCCCTAGATATGGCTACACCTTC. Protein product: CASSIFPRYGYTF.

The chain uses TRBV5-1 and TRBJ2-1; a possible D gene is TRBD2 (6 bases). This CDR3 is 16 amino acids long. V was shortened by 1 base and J by 2 bases, with 13 bases between the two germline ends. Germline V lookup: CDR1 SGHRS, CDR2 YFSETQ. The CDR3 loop is CASSLRSGVPYNEQFF. The CDR3 nucleotides are TGCGCCAGCAGCTTGCGATCGGGGGTACCCTACAATGAGCAGTTCTTC. Full variable domain (missing parts from reference TRBV5-1 and TRBJ2-1): KAGVTQTPRYLIKTRGQQVTLSCSPISGHRSVSWYQQTPGQGLQFLFEYFSETQRNKGNFPGRFSGRQFSNSRSEMNVSTLELGDSALYLCASSLRSGVPYNEQFFGPGTRLTVL.

The rearrangement links TRBV18 to TRBJ2-5; the D is unclear. The V gene lost 3 bases and the J gene lost 2 bases, with 10 bases spanning the gap. Germline V lookup: CDR1 KGHSH, CDR2 LQKENI. This CDR3 spans 14 amino acids. CDR3 residues: CASSPLSQQETQYF. The CDR3 coding sequence is TGTGCCAGCTCACCCCTATCGCAGCAAGAGACCCAGTACTTC.

The V and J genes are TRBV7-2 and TRBJ1-2; D remains ambiguous. The CDR3 covers 13 residues. Trimming left V 4 bases short and J 2 bases short, with 8 bases between. Germline CDR1 is SGHTA and CDR2 is FQGNSA. CDR3 sequence (DNA): TGTGCCAGCAGCTCTACGTGGAACTATGGCTACACCTTC. It specifies CASSSTWNYGYTF. Based on the CDR3 plus reference TRBV7-2 and TRBJ1-2, the full variable domain is GAGVSQSPSNKVTEKGKDVELRCDPISGHTALYWYRQSLGQGLEFLIYFQGNSAPDKSGLPSDRFSAERTGGSVSTLTIQRTQQEDSAVYLCASSSTWNYGYTFGSGTRLTVV.

CDR3 in amino acids: CASSLASGWTEGEQFF. DNA for the CDR3: TGTGCCAGCAGCTTGGCTAGCGGGTGGACCGAGGGTGAGCAGTTCTTC. This chain connects TRBV5-6 to TRBJ2-1; 8 bases match TRBD2. The V gene end was trimmed by 0 bases and the J gene end by 9 bases; junction bases not matched to a gene: 11. The V gene's germline CDR1 is SGHDT and CDR2 YYEEEE. The CDR3 length is 16 residues.

This chain joins TRBV15 and TRBJ2-1, with 9 nucleotides matching TRBD2. The CDR3 loop spans 18 amino acids. V lost 1 base to trimming and J lost 2 bases; unmatched junction nucleotides: 9. Germline V gene data show CDR1 as LNHNV and CDR2 as YYDKDF (reference sequence). CDR3 in amino acids: CATSRVLAGSPAYNEQFF. CDR3 nucleotide sequence: TGTGCCACCAGCAGAGTTCTAGCGGGGTCCCCGGCCTACAATGAGCAGTTCTTC.

The chain links TRBV6-5 to TRBJ1-2; D call uncertain. This CDR3 contains 15 residues. V was clipped by 1 base and J by 0 bases, with 9 bases between them. Germline-derived CDR1 and CDR2 are MNHEY and SVGAGI. CDR3 nucleotide sequence: TGTGCCAGCAGTTACTTCAAGTCGTCTAACTATGGCTACACCTTC. The encoded protein is CASSYFKSSNYGYTF.

J is TRBJ2-7 and V is TRBV18, with D perhaps TRBD1 or TRBD2 (5 bases each). This CDR3 region has 14 residues. V was cut by 4 bases and J by 2 bases, with 12 bases left in between. Germline CDR1 is KGHSH and CDR2 is LQKENI. Here the CDR3 reads CASSLGTPAYEQYF. The DNA of the CDR3 is TGTGCCAGCTCACTCGGGACGCCCGCCTACGAGCAGTACTTC.

The chain combines TRBV10-3 with TRBJ1-2; TRBD1 might be the D (6 bases). The germline V gene has CDR1 ENHRY and CDR2 SYGVKD. This CDR3 contains 14 residues. The ends were cut back, 2 bases at V and 2 bases at J, with 9 bases in the middle. The DNA for the CDR3 is TGTGCCATCAGTGAGAACAGGGAAAACTATGGCTACACCTTC. It codes for CAISENRENYGYTF.

This CDR3 reads CTSSQDGAGRYQETQYF. In nucleotides, the CDR3 is TGCACCAGCAGCCAAGATGGGGCGGGGCGCTACCAAGAGACCCAGTACTTC. V is TRBV1 and J is TRBJ2-5; TRBD2 is the table's D call, not checked against the DNA. TRBV1 is listed as a pseudogene. The CDR3 runs 17 residues.

The rearrangement uses TRBV2 and TRBJ1-2; no reliable D call. The V gene's germline CDR1 is SNHLY and CDR2 FYNNEI. CDR3 length equals 13 residues. The V gene lost 8 bases and the J gene lost 7 bases, with 17 bases spanning the gap. The CDR3 nucleotides read TGTGCCAGCTTTGATGGGCTCGTTGGTGGCTACACCTTC. Its translation: CASFDGLVGGYTF.

This chain links TRBV7-9 with TRBJ1-3; perhaps TRBD1 as D (6 bases). The CDR3 is 17 amino acids. From germline, CDR1 is SEHNR and CDR2 FQNEAQ (reference sequence). V lost 5 bases and J lost 2, with 19 bases in between. The CDR3 DNA reads as TGTGCCAGCAGCCCAAGAACAGGGTTCAACGCTGGAAACACCATATATTTT. Amino acids: CASSPRTGFNAGNTIYF.

This rearrangement joins TRBV7-2 to TRBJ2-3; D ambiguous. V shed 2 bases and J shed 0 bases, with 6 bases lying between them. CDR1 and CDR2 from the germline V gene are SGHTA and FQGNSA. The CDR3 has 14 residues. CDR3 loop: CASSLSHSTDTQYF. CDR3 sequence (DNA): TGTGCCAGCAGCTTATCGCACAGCACAGATACGCAGTATTTT.

This rearrangement joins TRBV6-6 to TRBJ1-1; no reliable D call. This CDR3 has 13 amino acids. The V end was cut by 0 bases, the J end by 8 bases, with 10 bases between. Per the germline V gene, CDR1 is MNHNY and CDR2 is SVGAGI (reference sequence). CDR3 in amino acids: CASSYSATWEAFF. For the CDR3, the DNA is TGTGCCAGCAGTTACTCTGCTACTTGGGAAGCTTTCTTT.

The chain employs TRBV27 and TRBJ1-1; no firm D call. Deletions cut 2 bases from V and 0 bases from J, with 4 bases between. This CDR3 region has 13 residues. The germline V gene has CDR1 MNHEY and CDR2 SMNVEV (reference sequence). The chain's CDR3 is CASSLGLNTEAFF. The CDR3 DNA follows: TGTGCCAGCAGTTTAGGGCTGAACACTGAAGCTTTCTTT.

The chain has TRBV7-9 and TRBJ1-4, with TRBD1 as a possible D gene (6 bases). This CDR3 has 14 amino acids. V lost 5 bases, J lost 4 bases, and 11 bases lay in between. Germline lookup yields CDR1 SEHNR and CDR2 FQNEAQ (reference sequence). In nucleotides, the CDR3 is TGTGCCAGCAGCAGGGACACACTTAATGAAAAACTGTTTTTT. Translation: CASSRDTLNEKLFF. Drawing the rest from reference TRBV7-9 and TRBJ1-4, the complete variable domain is DTGVSQNPRHKITKRGQNVTFRCDPISEHNRLYWYRQTLGQGPEFLTYFQNEAQLEKSRLLSDRFSAERPKGSFSTLEIQRTEQGDSAMYLCASSRDTLNEKLFFGSGTQLSVL.

V is TRBV27 and J is TRBJ1-4; possibly TRBD1 for D (5 bases). Looked up from germline, CDR1 is MNHEY and CDR2 is SMNVEV (reference sequence). The V end was cut by 6 bases, the J end by 6 bases, with 11 bases between. This CDR3 is built from 13 residues. DNA of the CDR3: TGTGCCAGCAGCCTTATGGGGGATGAAAAACTGTTTTTT. Protein: CASSLMGDEKLFF.

The V and J genes are TRBV5-6 and TRBJ1-2; D remains unclear. This CDR3 contains 14 residues. V was shortened by 0 bases and J by 3 bases, with 9 bases between the two germline ends. Germline lookup yields CDR1 SGHDT and CDR2 YYEEEE. In nucleotides, the CDR3 is TGTGCCAGCAGCTTGGGGTCAGTCCACTATGGCTACACCTTC. Translated: CASSLGSVHYGYTF.

This chain connects TRBV5-1 to TRBJ2-5, with 9 bases matching TRBD2. The CDR3 sequence is 16 residues long. The V and J ends lost 1 base and 2 bases, in that order; junction bases with no gene match: 6. Germline V lookup: CDR1 SGHRS, CDR2 YFSETQ. The CDR3 DNA sequence: TGCGCCAGCAGCTTGACATTAGCGGGGGCTCAAGAGACCCAGTACTTC. This sequence encodes CASSLTLAGAQETQYF.

In this sample, this clone turned up once. This sequence joins TRBV6-6 and TRBJ2-5; TRBD2 aligns across 7 bases. Germline trimming cut 5 bases from V and 5 bases from J; bases unmatched to any gene: 5. The CDR3 contains 13 residues. Germline CDR1 MNHNY, CDR2 SVGAGI (reference sequence). This CDR3 reads CASSGGGRETQYF. The CDR3 DNA reads TGTGCCAGCAGTGGGGGGGGGAGGGAGACCCAGTACTTC.

The V and J genes are TRBV6-2 or TRBV6-3 and TRBJ2-1; D gene uncertain. The CDR3 contains 12 residues. Germline values: CDR1 MNHEY, CDR2 SVGEGT. The V gene lost 2 bases and the J gene lost 9 bases, with 8 bases spanning the gap. The chain's CDR3 is CASSYGRVEQFF. The CDR3 coding sequence is TGTGCCAGCAGTTACGGACGGGTTGAGCAGTTCTTC.

This chain links TRBV25-1 with TRBJ1-2; no firm D call. The CDR3 contains 15 residues. V was cut by 1 base and J by 8 bases, with 17 bases left in between. The germline V gene encodes CDR1 MGHDK and CDR2 SYGVNS. This chain's CDR3 is CASSESGVATGGYTF. The CDR3 nucleotides are TGTGCCAGCAGTGAATCCGGGGTCGCGACCGGCGGCTACACCTTC.

The chain has TRBV6-4 and TRBJ2-1; no reliable D call. The CDR3 extends over 15 amino acids. Germline V CDR1 and CDR2: MRHNA, SNTAGT. Trimming left V 8 bases short and J 0 bases short, with 14 bases between. The DNA for the CDR3 is TGTGCCAGCCTGCGCCGTGGGATCTCCTACAATGAGCAGTTCTTC. Protein: CASLRRGISYNEQFF.

The rearrangement joins TRBV7-9 to TRBJ1-2; perhaps TRBD1 as D (5 bases). The CDR3 is made up of 17 amino acids. V dropped 5 bases and J dropped 6 bases, with 25 bases sitting between them. Germline V CDR1 and CDR2: SEHNR, FQNEAQ (reference sequence). CDR3 region: CASSTYRDEVSGHGYTF. Here the CDR3 DNA reads TGTGCCAGCAGCACTTACCGGGACGAAGTTTCAGGGCATGGCTACACCTTC.

The V gene is TRBV6-2 or TRBV6-3, the J gene TRBJ2-2; unclear D gene. Trimming took 0 bases from V and 0 from J, leaving 2 bases between them. This CDR3 has 14 amino acids. Germline V gives CDR1 MNHEY, CDR2 SVGEGT. The CDR3 reads CASSYSTNTGELFF. The CDR3 DNA reads TGTGCCAGCAGTTACTCAACGAACACCGGGGAGCTGTTTTTT.

The chain recombines TRBV19 with TRBJ1-1; possible D gene TRBD1, 5 bases. Germline values: CDR1 LNHDA, CDR2 SQIVND (reference sequence). The V gene lost 8 bases and the J gene lost 0 bases, with 13 bases spanning the gap. The CDR3 is made up of 14 amino acids. The CDR3 reads CASLEGPVNTEAFF. DNA of the CDR3: TGTGCCAGTCTAGAGGGACCGGTGAACACTGAAGCTTTCTTT. The whole variable domain, remainder taken from reference TRBV19 and TRBJ1-1, is DGGITQSPKYLFRKEGQNVTLSCEQNLNHDAMYWYRQDPGQGLRLIYYSQIVNDFQKGDIAEGYSVSREKKESFPLTVTSAQKNPTAFYLCASLEGPVNTEAFFGQGTRLTVV.

The chain combines TRBV5-1 with TRBJ1-4; tentatively, D is TRBD1 (5 bases). CDR3 length equals 15 residues. Germline V gene data show CDR1 as SGHRS and CDR2 as YFSETQ. V was trimmed by 4 bases and J by 8 bases, leaving 18 bases between them. DNA for the CDR3: TGCGCCAGCAGCACCACACGGGGCGCGGGGGAAAAACTGTTTTTT. Encoded protein: CASSTTRGAGEKLFF.

This clone was observed a single time. This chain links TRBV19 with TRBJ2-3; 13 bases align to TRBD2. Germline loops: CDR1 LNHDA, CDR2 SQIVND (reference sequence). This CDR3 has 16 amino acids. With V trimmed by 1 base and J by 6 bases, 4 bases remained unmatched. The CDR3 is CASSIATSGGLDTQYF. DNA of the CDR3: TGTGCCAGTAGTATAGCGACTAGCGGGGGGTTGGATACGCAGTATTTT.